The rows below give T cell receptor beta chains drawn from one sample of a study of identical twins. In TCRdb, the 5' RACE reads were re-called with MiXCR into one record per CDR3 protein. The sample lists roughly 630,000 distinct CDR3 sequences; under 8.5% were seen once. This sample was shared with a second study, whose subject was yellow fever vaccine responses in identical twins.

Sequenced input: PBMCs. These receptors came from a woman aged 18 to 35 in good health. Each CDR3 is given with its conserved first and last residue. The order of the fields is V gene, clone size, D gene, J gene, CDR3 DNA, CDR3 protein. The D gene is left open where the match is weak. Expanded clones get a size class; other rows say once, few or many, or leave the size out.

>TRBV7-9|few|.|TRBJ1-2
TGTGCCAGCAGCTTAGGGTCCCAGTTAGCTAACTATGGCTACACCTTC
CASSLGSQLANYGYTF
>TRBV29-1|many|.|TRBJ2-7
TGCAGCGTCGCTTGGGACCCCACCTACGAGCAGTACTTC
CSVAWDPTYEQYF
>TRBV7-9|many|.|TRBJ2-7
TGTGCCAGCAGCCCGCAACCATACGAGCAGTACTTC
CASSPQPYEQYF
>TRBV12-3/TRBV12-4|many|TRBD2|TRBJ2-1
TGCGCCAGCAGCCCGGGACTAGCAAACAATGAGCAGTTCTTC
CASSPGLANNEQFF
>TRBV3-1|few|.|TRBJ2-5
TGTGCCAGCAGCCAAGCGACCGTGGAAGGGGAGACCCAGTACTTC
CASSQATVEGETQYF
>TRBV4-1|many|TRBD2|TRBJ2-1
TGCGCCAGCAGCCCTCAGGTCGCGGGGGGACTCTACAATGAGCAGTTCTTC
CASSPQVAGGLYNEQFF
>TRBV11-2|few|TRBD1|TRBJ2-5
TGTGCCAGCGGATTACAGGGGAGAGGGGAGACCCAGTACTTC
CASGLQGRGETQYF
>TRBV4-1|few|TRBD1|TRBJ1-6
TGCGCCAGCAGCCGCTACAGGGGTGCGGATTCACCCCTCCACTTT
CASSRYRGADSPLHF
>TRBV28|few|TRBD2|TRBJ2-1
TGTGCCAGCAGCCGCCGGACTAGCGGGAGGCCAAGGGAGTCCTACAATGAGCAGTTCTTC
CASSRRTSGRPRESYNEQFF
>TRBV24-1|.|TRBD1|TRBJ2-3
TGTGCCACCAGTGATTCAGGGGGCTGGGGAGATACGCAGTATTTT
CATSDSGGWGDTQYF
>TRBV5-1|few|.|TRBJ1-1
TGCGCCAGCAGCTTAGAGTGGGGCACTGAAGCTTTCTTT
CASSLEWGTEAFF
>TRBV5-1|.|.|TRBJ2-2
TGCGCCAGCAGCTTTTCTAAGGGTACACCCGGGGAGCTGTTTTTT
CASSFSKGTPGELFF
>TRBV10-3|many|.|TRBJ2-5
TGTGCCATCAGGGAAGAGGGGCGAGAGACCCAGTACTTC
CAIREEGRETQYF
>TRBV12-3/TRBV12-4|many|TRBD2|TRBJ2-1
TGTGCCAGCAGTATCCCGGGACTAGCGGGTGCTAATGAGCAGTTCTTC
CASSIPGLAGANEQFF
>TRBV6-1|.|TRBD2|TRBJ2-1
TGTGCCAGCAGTGAAGCCACTACTACTAGGCGGGAGGCCTACAATGAGCAGTTCTTC
CASSEATTTRREAYNEQFF
>TRBV9|.|.|TRBJ2-6
TGTGCCAGCAGCGTAGAAGGCTCAGGGGCTGGGGCCAACGTCCTGACTTTC
CASSVEGSGAGANVLTF
>TRBV2|many|.|TRBJ2-1
TGTGCCAGCAGTGACGACTCCGAAACACCCTTTTACAATGAGCAGTTCTTC
CASSDDSETPFYNEQFF
>TRBV3-1|many|.|TRBJ2-3
TGTGCCAGCAGCCACGGACGCACAGATACGCAGTATTTT
CASSHGRTDTQYF
>TRBV27|.|.|TRBJ2-7
TGTGCCAGCAGTCCTGATCAGGGGGGTTCCTACGAGCAGTACTTC
CASSPDQGGSYEQYF
>TRBV28|few|TRBD2|TRBJ2-7
TGTGCCAGCAGTTTATGGGGGAGCGGGGTCTACGAGCAGTACTTC
CASSLWGSGVYEQYF
>TRBV28|many|.|TRBJ2-2
TGTGCCAGCAGGATAGACGGACTTACCACCGGGGAGCTGTTTTTT
CASRIDGLTTGELFF
>TRBV12-3/TRBV12-4|many|.|TRBJ1-5
TGTGCCAGCAGTGGGAGCTATAGCAATCAGCCCCAGCATTTT
CASSGSYSNQPQHF
>TRBV6-2/TRBV6-3|.|TRBD1|TRBJ2-3
TGTGCCAGCAGTTCAACGCGGGCTGACAGGGATTATAGCACAGATACGCAGTATTTT
CASSSTRADRDYSTDTQYF
>TRBV5-1|many|.|TRBJ2-7
TGTGCCAGCAGTTCCTCCTCCTACGAGCAGTACTTC
CASSSSSYEQYF
>TRBV27|.|TRBD2|TRBJ2-5
TGTGCCAGCAGTCCCCGACTGTTAAGCGGGAGGACCCAGACCCAGTACTTC
CASSPRLLSGRTQTQYF
>TRBV10-2|.|TRBD1|TRBJ2-5
TGCGCCAGCAGATTACAGGGGACCCAAGAGACCCAGTACTTC
CASRLQGTQETQYF
>TRBV4-1|many|TRBD1|TRBJ1-2
TGCGCCAGCAGCCAAAGGCGGGACAGGGAGGGATACGGCTATGGCTACACCTTC
CASSQRRDREGYGYGYTF
>TRBV29-1|many|.|TRBJ1-1
TGCAGCGTCGGGCCCACGGGAGGTATGAACACTGAAGCTTTCTTT
CSVGPTGGMNTEAFF
>TRBV27|few|.|TRBJ2-1
TGTGCCAGCAGTACCGGGACCCAAACGTTTGGGCGTACGAATGAGCAGTTCTTC
CASSTGTQTFGRTNEQFF
>TRBV5-5|.|.|TRBJ1-6
TGTGCCAGCAGCTCGGCTGGGCCTAATTCACCCCTCCACTTT
CASSSAGPNSPLHF
>TRBV7-9|.|.|TRBJ1-1
TGTGCCAGCAGCTTATTAGGGCAGTACACTGAAGCTTTCTTT
CASSLLGQYTEAFF
>TRBV15|many|.|TRBJ2-6
TGTGCCACCAGCAGACCAGGGTTGGGATCTGGGGCCAACGTCCTGACTTTC
CATSRPGLGSGANVLTF
>TRBV28|.|.|TRBJ1-2
TGTGCCAGCAGTTTATGGACAGAATCAATCTATGGCTACACCTTC
CASSLWTESIYGYTF
>TRBV10-3|few|TRBD1|TRBJ2-7
TGTGCCATCAGTACAGGGGTAGGGACCTACGAGCAGTACTTC
CAISTGVGTYEQYF
>TRBV5-1|many|.|TRBJ2-1
TGCGCCAGCAGCTTGGAATATCTCTATGAGCAGTTCTTC
CASSLEYLYEQFF
>TRBV10-3|few|.|TRBJ2-7
TGTGCCATCAGAGGGGACCGAGCCGGGTCCGAGCAGTACTTC
CAIRGDRAGSEQYF
>TRBV5-1|few|TRBD1|TRBJ2-1
TGCGCCAGCAGCTTGGGGACAGGTGGGCAGTGGGACAATGAGCAGTTCTTC
CASSLGTGGQWDNEQFF
>TRBV12-3/TRBV12-4|.|TRBD1|TRBJ1-2
TGTGCCAGCAGTCCCGACAGGGGCTACGGAGGCTACACCTTC
CASSPDRGYGGYTF
>TRBV9|.|.|TRBJ2-4
TGTGCCAGCAGCCCGCAGTCGAAAAACATTCAGTACTTC
CASSPQSKNIQYF
>TRBV5-5|many|TRBD1|TRBJ2-2
TGTGCCAGCAGCTTGGGGACAGGGTTAAACACCGGGGAGCTGTTTTTT
CASSLGTGLNTGELFF
>TRBV6-1|.|TRBD1|TRBJ2-2
TGTGCCAGCAGTGAGGGACAGCCTAACACCGGGGAGCTGTTTTTT
CASSEGQPNTGELFF
>TRBV7-9|.|TRBD2|TRBJ2-2
TGTGCCAGCAGCGCCCCGGGACTAGCGGGAGTGCGGGAGCTGTTTTTT
CASSAPGLAGVRELFF
>TRBV2|few|TRBD1|TRBJ1-4
TGTGCCAGCAGTGAAGCGCGTTGGCGACAGGGCTCTGAAAAACTGTTTTTT
CASSEARWRQGSEKLFF
>TRBV4-2|.|.|TRBJ2-5
TGTGCCAGCAGCCAGATGGGTCAATCTACTAGTGGAGGGGAGACCCAGTACTTC
CASSQMGQSTSGGETQYF
>TRBV5-1|many|TRBD2|TRBJ2-1
TGCGCCAGCAGCTGGACTAGCCCGCGGGATGAGCAGTTCTTC
CASSWTSPRDEQFF
>TRBV12-3/TRBV12-4|few|.|TRBJ2-3
TGTGCCAGCACCCCGGGAGCCAGCTCTAGCACAGATACGCAGTATTTT
CASTPGASSSTDTQYF
>TRBV14|few|.|TRBJ2-5
TGTGCCAGCAGCCAGTTAAAGGACTACCAAGAGACCCAGTACTTC
CASSQLKDYQETQYF
>TRBV7-2|few|TRBD2|TRBJ2-1
TGTGCCAGATCCGGGACTAGCGATAACAATGAGCAGTTCTTC
CARSGTSDNNEQFF
>TRBV5-8|few|TRBD2|TRBJ2-2
TGTGCCAGCAGCAGCCCCGCCCTAGCGGGAATTGCCGGGGAGCTGTTTTTT
CASSSPALAGIAGELFF
>TRBV12-3/TRBV12-4|.|.|TRBJ2-6
TGTGCCAGCAGTTTAGGGAGCCCAGCCTCTGGGGCCAACGTCCTGACTTTC
CASSLGSPASGANVLTF
>TRBV7-6|few|.|TRBJ2-3
TGTGCCAGCAGCAAGACACCGACGGGCATTAGCACAGATACGCAGTATTTT
CASSKTPTGISTDTQYF
>TRBV12-3/TRBV12-4|.|.|TRBJ1-2
TGTGCCAGCAGTACTGGCCAGGCCTATGGCTACACCTTC
CASSTGQAYGYTF